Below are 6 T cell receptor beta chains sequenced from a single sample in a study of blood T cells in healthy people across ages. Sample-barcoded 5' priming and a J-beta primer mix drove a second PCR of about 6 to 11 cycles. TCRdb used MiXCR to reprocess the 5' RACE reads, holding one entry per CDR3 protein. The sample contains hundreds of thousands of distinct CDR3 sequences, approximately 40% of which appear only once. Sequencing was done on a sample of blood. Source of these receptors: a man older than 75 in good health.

The CDR3: CASTQLAGAVYNEQYF. The CDR3 region has the DNA TGTGCCAGCACCCAACTGGCGGGAGCGGTGTACAATGAGCAGTACTTC. The rearrangement links TRBV5-5 to TRBJ2-1; 7 nucleotides line up with TRBD2. The J call may be in error: the DNA end matches TRBJ2-7 better. This CDR3 region has 16 residues. Germline lookup yields CDR1 SGHKS and CDR2 YYEKEE (reference sequence).

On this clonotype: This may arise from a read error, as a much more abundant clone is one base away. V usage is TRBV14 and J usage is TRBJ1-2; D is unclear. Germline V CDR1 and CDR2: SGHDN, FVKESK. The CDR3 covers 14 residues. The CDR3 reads CASGQEGPNYGYTF. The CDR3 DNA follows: TGTGCCAGCGGCCAAGAAGGCCCGAACTATGGCTACACCTTC.

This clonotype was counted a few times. DNA of the CDR3: TGCAGTGCTAGAGGGCGGCAGGGAAACTATGGCTACACCTTC. Translation: CSARGRQGNYGYTF. The chain recombines TRBV20-1 with TRBJ1-2, with a possible D match to TRBD1 (5 bases). This CDR3 region has 14 residues. V gave up 1 base and J gave up 2 bases, with 11 bases separating them. CDR1 and CDR2 (germline): DFQATT, SNEGSKA (reference sequence).

The CDR3 region has the DNA TGCGCCAGCAGCGAACGGGACCAACAAGAGACCCAGTTCTTC. It encodes CASSERDQQETQFF. J is TRBJ2-5 and V is TRBV4-3; D could derive from TRBD1 or TRBD2 (5 bases each). The closer fit of TRBJ2-1 to the DNA end suggests the J call may be wrong. This CDR3 comprises 14 residues. Per the germline V gene, CDR1 is LGHNA and CDR2 is YSLEER.

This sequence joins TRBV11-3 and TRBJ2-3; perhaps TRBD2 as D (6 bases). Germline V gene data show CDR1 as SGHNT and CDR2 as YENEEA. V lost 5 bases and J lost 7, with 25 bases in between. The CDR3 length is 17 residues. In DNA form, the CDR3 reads TGTGCCAGCAGCCCGGGGGTAGGCCGGGCGGCGAGAAATACGCAGTATTTT. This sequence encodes CASSPGVGRAARNTQYF.

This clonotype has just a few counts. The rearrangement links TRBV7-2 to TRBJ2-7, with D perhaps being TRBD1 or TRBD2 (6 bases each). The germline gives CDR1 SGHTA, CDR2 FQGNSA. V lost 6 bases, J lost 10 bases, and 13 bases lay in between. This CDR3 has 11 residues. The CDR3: CASSSVGGQYF. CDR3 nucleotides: TGTGCCAGCAGTTCTGTGGGGGGCCAGTACTTC.